This TCR beta chain was sequenced in a study of T cell changes during pregnancy in multiple sclerosis (dated by TCRdb to the late 2010s). Regarding the study in general: Changes in the T cell repertoire over the course of pregnancy were examined in this study in women with multiple sclerosis.

V was cut back by 6 bases and J by 4 bases, leaving a gap of 9 bases between them. The CDR3, cysteine through phenylalanine, is 11 amino acids long. Only the CDR3 DNA is retained, 33 bases long and in frame from the first base. CDR1 and CDR2 are drawn from the germline V gene: SQVTM, ANQGSEA. In its sample, this clone was seen once. Its antigen is not yet known. Base qualities are missing; no much larger clone stands one base away. Libraries came from the immunoSEQ multiplex PCR assay. TCRdb retrieved this table from immuneACCESS and kept in-frame rearrangements only. Not all clones are present; in checked studies, unresolved V genes account for under half, and no reason is known for the remainder. In all, the sample holds under 95,000 clones, and 92% of those were seen once. The ten largest clones take up about 2% of the sample.

The sequencing here drew on peripheral blood, taken after pregnancy. Here the chain combines TRBV29-1 and TRBJ1-2; a weak D assignment points to TRBD1 (5 bases agree). This TCR derives from a female donor with multiple sclerosis, enrolled in a pregnancy study. Here is the DNA: TGCAGCGTCCCACAGGCCTATGGCTACACCTTC. Translated, it reads CSVPQAYGYTF.